This TCR beta chain was sequenced in a study of blood T cells in healthy people across ages. General observations from the study: Older age went with lower TCR beta diversity per million T cells, in a roughly linear way. Versus aged donors, long-lived donors had higher diversity and more naive CD4+ cells. With naive T cell percentage, TCR beta diversity showed a strong correlation. A conclusive naive versus antigen-experienced comparison was prevented by the unsorted PBMCs.

About this clonotype: The antigen is undetermined.

Alongside a J-beta primer mix, a sample-barcoded 5' primer served in a second PCR lasting about 7 to 12 cycles. Via MiXCR, TCRdb re-called the 5' RACE reads, giving one row per CDR3 protein. The profile shows around 1,800,000 distinct CDR3 sequences, approximately 40% of them singletons. Trimming left V 6 bases short and J 1 base short, with 21 bases between. CDR3 size: 18 residues. Germline values: CDR1 MNHEY, CDR2 SMNVEV (reference sequence). This sequence originates from a human donor in good health. The chain couples TRBV27 to TRBJ1-4, with no clear D. The source material was blood. CDR3 protein: CASRSYVRERRTNEKLFF. CDR3 DNA sequence: TGTGCCAGCAGATCTTATGTGCGAGAGAGGCGAACTAATGAAAAACTGTTTTTT.